This T cell receptor beta chain appears in the sequencing data of a study of T cell responses to AZD1222 COVID-19 vaccine. Findings of the study overall: With two AZD1222 doses given, Spike-specific TCR breadth and depth both rose.

As concerns this clone: As yet, its antigen is unknown.

Sequencing used immunoSEQ multiplex PCR; TCRdb keeps in-frame clones, though not all of them. The sample contains more than 150,000 clones, about nine tenths of which appear only once. The source is an adult in good health. This sample comprised peripheral blood, obtained on day 0 of AZD1222 vaccination.

The CDR3 sequence is CASSLDRAYGYTF. As DNA, the CDR3 is TGTGCCAGCAGCTTGGACAGGGCCTATGGCTACACCTTC. This rearrangement joins TRBV13 to TRBJ1-2, with 8 nucleotides matching TRBD1. V lost 3 bases to trimming and J lost 4 bases; unmatched junction nucleotides: 1. This CDR3 has 13 amino acids. Germline CDR1 and CDR2: PRHDT and FYEKMQ (reference sequence).